The clone carrying this T cell receptor (beta chain) was picked up a small number of times. Its antigen is undetermined. Separation by sorting yielded CD4+ and CD8+ T cells from PBMCs. These data belong to a study of CD8+ T cells in alopecia areata. General study results and limits: Clonality in lesional scalp, especially alopecia totalis/universalis, exceeded that of normal scalp.

RNA extraction was followed by reverse transcription into cDNA, which acted as the sequencing template. Produced via immunoSEQ multiplex PCR; TCRdb's table is partial and in-frame only. The sample holds some 180,000 clones, roughly 56% seen once. This CDR3 spans 17 amino acids. Germline loops: CDR1 LGHNT, CDR2 FRNRAP. Unmatched junction bases numbered 8, after V lost 2 bases and J lost 3 bases. This chain links TRBV12-5 with TRBJ1-1; 11 positions match TRBD1. The clonotype originates from a human donor in good health. The sequenced material came from CD8+ T cells sorted from blood. The CDR3 DNA reads TGTGCTAGTGGTTTGAACCTCCGGGACAGGGGGTACACTGAAGCTTTCTTT. Amino acid sequence: CASGLNLRDRGYTEAFF.